The 20 T cell receptor beta chains below all came from one sample that was sequenced in a study of blood T cell repertoires in COVID-19. The data were produced by immunoSEQ multiplex PCR, yet TCRdb's version contains in-frame clones alone and is incomplete. The sample shows about 240,000 clones, about 89% of them seen only once. Sequenced sample: PBMCs or T cells enriched from blood (not recorded which). The receptors here all came from a man aged 35-49 years who had recovered from COVID-19.

This chain joins TRBV12-3 or TRBV12-4 and TRBJ1-1; TRBD1 agrees at 8 bases. J was trimmed by 7 bases and V by 7 bases; bases with no gene match: 8. This CDR3 is built from 13 residues. The CDR3 sequence: CASTLDRDLEAFF. DNA of the CDR3: TGTGCCAGCACTCTGGACAGGGATCTTGAAGCTTTCTTT.

The chain employs TRBV5-1 and TRBJ1-1; 7 bases match TRBD1. The CDR3 has 18 amino acids. V trimming: 2 bases; J trimming: 0 bases; junction bases outside the gene matches: 13. Germline V gene sequence: CDR1 SGHRS, CDR2 YFSETQ. Here the CDR3 reads CASSFTGQAVTMNTEAFF. The CDR3 bases are TGCGCCAGCAGCTTTACCGGACAGGCCGTAACCATGAACACTGAAGCTTTCTTT.

The chain recombines TRBV7-9 with TRBJ2-4; a weak D match, TRBD1 (6 bases). In germline, CDR1 is SEHNR, CDR2 FQNEAQ (reference sequence). This CDR3 spans 16 amino acids. The V end was cut by 1 base, the J end by 0 bases, with 10 bases between. Written as DNA, the CDR3 is TGTGCCAGCAGCTTAGGTTTCAGGGGAGCCAAAAACATTCAGTACTTC. Translating gives CASSLGFRGAKNIQYF.

The chain uses TRBV27 and TRBJ2-3; 11 bases fit TRBD2. V was clipped by 1 base and J by 5 bases; unmatched bases: 8. The CDR3 runs 17 residues. Germline assignment: CDR1 MNHEY and CDR2 SMNVEV (reference sequence). The CDR3 loop is CASSLYVGLAGGDTQYF. CDR3 coding DNA: TGTGCCAGCAGTTTATATGTCGGGCTAGCGGGAGGAGATACGCAGTATTTT.

This sequence joins TRBV19 and TRBJ1-2; no clear D. V gave up 4 bases and J gave up 7 bases, with 22 bases separating them. The CDR3 spans 16 residues. Looked up from germline, CDR1 is LNHDA and CDR2 is SQIVND (reference sequence). CDR3 sequence reads: CASSTSREPRMGGYTF. The DNA of the CDR3 is TGTGCCAGTAGTACCTCTCGGGAGCCCCGGATGGGTGGCTACACCTTC.

The chain has TRBV7-2 and TRBJ2-5, with 10 bases aligning to TRBD2. There are 14 residues in the CDR3. CDR1 and CDR2 (germline): SGHTA, FQGNSA. Trimming took 5 bases from V and 5 from J; bases not matched to a gene: 5. As DNA, the CDR3 is TGTGCCAGCAGCCCTAGCGGGAGAGGGGAGACCCAGTACTTC. Protein product: CASSPSGRGETQYF.

The table lists this clone with a count of one. CDR3: CAISDWDRGTGELFF. The CDR3 coding sequence is TGTGCCATCAGTGATTGGGACAGGGGCACCGGGGAGCTGTTTTTT. The J gene is TRBJ2-2, the V gene TRBV10-3; 10 bases agree with TRBD1. J was trimmed by 4 bases and V by 3 bases; bases with no gene match: 2. Germline V gene sequence: CDR1 ENHRY, CDR2 SYGVKD. CDR3 length equals 15 residues.

The gene calls are TRBV7-3 and TRBJ2-7, with 10 bases that match TRBD1. The CDR3 spans 15 residues. Germline trimming cut 2 bases from V and 5 bases from J; bases unmatched to any gene: 6. Germline V CDR1 and CDR2: SGHTA, FQGTGA. The CDR3 spells CASSLPGDRGNEQYF. The DNA of the CDR3 is TGTGCCAGCAGCTTACCCGGGGACAGGGGAAACGAGCAGTACTTC.

The chain couples TRBV5-4 to TRBJ2-6, with D perhaps TRBD1 (5 bases). CDR1 and CDR2 (germline): SGHNT, YYREEE (reference sequence). With 3 bases removed from V and 4 bases from J, the gap between germline ends came to 14 bases. The CDR3 is 16 amino acids. This CDR3 reads CASSSLGASGANVLTF. The CDR3 nucleotides read TGTGCCAGCAGCTCGCTAGGGGCTTCAGGGGCCAACGTCCTGACTTTC.

The genes are TRBV11-3 and TRBJ2-3; 7 bases agree with TRBD1. The ends lost 1 base at V and 3 bases at J; junction bases unmatched: 7. The germline V gene encodes CDR1 SGHNT and CDR2 YENEEA. This CDR3 spans 16 amino acids. CDR3 amino acids: CASSLGIDRETDTQYF. In DNA form, the CDR3 reads TGTGCCAGCAGCTTAGGTATCGACAGGGAAACAGATACGCAGTATTTT.

This clone has just a few counts. The J gene is TRBJ2-2, the V gene TRBV24-1; 7 bases fit TRBD1. The ends lost 5 bases at V and 1 base at J; junction bases unmatched: 3. Germline assignment: CDR1 KGHDR and CDR2 SFDVKD. This CDR3 has 15 residues. The CDR3 loop is CATSGNRGNTGELFF. DNA of the CDR3: TGTGCCACCAGTGGTAACAGGGGGAACACCGGGGAGCTGTTTTTT.

The gene calls are TRBV28 and TRBJ2-2; D remains ambiguous. V was trimmed by 8 bases and J by 1 base, leaving 8 bases between them. The germline gives CDR1 MDHEN, CDR2 SYDVKM. The CDR3 covers 13 residues. The CDR3 DNA reads TGTGCCAGCGACATAGGGAACACCGGGGAGCTGTTTTTT. Residues: CASDIGNTGELFF.

This clone occurred once. V usage is TRBV19 and J usage is TRBJ2-3, with D possibly matching TRBD1 (6 bases). Trimming left V 7 bases short and J 0 bases short, with 23 bases between. CDR1 is LNHDA and CDR2 is SQIVND in the germline V gene (reference sequence). The CDR3 is 18 residues long. The CDR3 sequence: CASTPRGTGRNSTDTQYF. The CDR3 DNA sequence: TGTGCCAGTACCCCCCGAGGTACAGGGCGTAATAGCACAGATACGCAGTATTTT.

This chain uses TRBV4-1 with TRBJ1-4; 8 bases fit TRBD1. This CDR3 is built from 16 residues. CDR1 is MGHRA and CDR2 is YSYEKL in the germline V gene. V dropped 4 bases and J dropped 3; count of bases not matched to a gene: 7. CDR3 sequence (DNA): TGCGCCAGCAGCCTACAGGGGGTGGTGGCTAATGAAAAACTGTTTTTT. Its protein product is CASSLQGVVANEKLFF.

The chain joins TRBV7-3 to TRBJ2-2; TRBD2 matches at 9 bases. Trimming at V came to 5 bases and at J to 3 bases, leaving 4 bases not matched to a gene. Per the germline V gene, CDR1 is SGHTA and CDR2 is FQGTGA. The CDR3 is made up of 15 amino acids. CDR3 loop: CASSEIAGDTGELFF. The DNA of the CDR3 is TGTGCCAGCAGCGAAATAGCGGGGGACACCGGGGAGCTGTTTTTT. The whole variable domain, filled in from reference TRBV7-3 and TRBJ2-2, reads GAGVSQTPSNKVTEKGKYVELRCDPISGHTALYWYRQSLGQGPEFLIYFQGTGAADDSGLPNDRFFAVRPEGSVSTLKIQRTERGDSAVYLCASSEIAGDTGELFFGEGSRLTVL.

Regarding this clone: Other DNA sequences in the same sample also yield this CDR3. This chain connects TRBV18 to TRBJ2-7; 9 positions agree with TRBD1. Per the germline V gene, CDR1 is KGHSH and CDR2 is LQKENI. CDR3 length: 14 amino acids. J gave up 2 bases and V 6 bases, and 5 bases lay outside the gene matches. The CDR3 DNA is TGTGCCAGCTCCACCGGGACAGGGACCTACGAGCAGTACTTC. Protein sequence: CASSTGTGTYEQYF.

This chain joins TRBV7-9 and TRBJ1-6; D gene ambiguous. With 1 base removed from V and 10 bases from J, the gap between germline ends came to 5 bases. Germline V gene data show CDR1 as SEHNR and CDR2 as FQNEAQ (reference sequence). CDR3 size: 12 residues. CDR3 nucleotides: TGTGCCAGCAGCTTAGAGAGATCACCCCTCCACTTT. Translating gives CASSLERSPLHF.

V usage is TRBV6-5 and J usage is TRBJ1-1, with D unclear. The germline CDR1 and CDR2 sequences are MNHEY and SVGAGI. CDR3 length: 13 amino acids. The ends were cut back, 9 bases at V and 1 base at J, with 12 bases in the middle. In nucleotides, the CDR3 is TGTGCCAGTATAAGACACCAGAACACTGAAGCTTTCTTT. Translated, it gives CASIRHQNTEAFF.

The sample holds one count of this clone. The chain joins TRBV11-2 to TRBJ1-5; 7 bases map to TRBD1. The CDR3 runs to 13 residues. Germline values: CDR1 SGHAT, CDR2 FQNNGV. The V and J ends lost 6 bases and 6 bases, in that order; junction bases with no gene match: 5. The CDR3, as DNA: TGTGCCAGCAGTTCCGACAGGGTTCAGCCCCAGCATTTT. It codes for CASSSDRVQPQHF.

V gene TRBV15 combines with J gene TRBJ2-5, with TRBD2 identical over 13 bases. The germline gives CDR1 LNHNV, CDR2 YYDKDF (reference sequence). V lost 5 bases and J lost 0; bases outside the gene matches: 3. The CDR3 covers 16 residues. CDR3 in DNA: TGTGCCACCAGCCGTGGGACTAGCGGGAACCAAGAGACCCAGTACTTC. Encoded protein: CATSRGTSGNQETQYF. The complete variable domain, with remaining parts taken from reference TRBV15 and TRBJ2-5, reads DAMVIQNPRYQVTQFGKPVTLSCSQTLNHNVMYWYQQKSSQAPKLLFHYYDKDFNNEADTPDNFQSRRPNTSFCFLDIRSPGLGDTAMYLCATSRGTSGNQETQYFGPGTRLLVL.